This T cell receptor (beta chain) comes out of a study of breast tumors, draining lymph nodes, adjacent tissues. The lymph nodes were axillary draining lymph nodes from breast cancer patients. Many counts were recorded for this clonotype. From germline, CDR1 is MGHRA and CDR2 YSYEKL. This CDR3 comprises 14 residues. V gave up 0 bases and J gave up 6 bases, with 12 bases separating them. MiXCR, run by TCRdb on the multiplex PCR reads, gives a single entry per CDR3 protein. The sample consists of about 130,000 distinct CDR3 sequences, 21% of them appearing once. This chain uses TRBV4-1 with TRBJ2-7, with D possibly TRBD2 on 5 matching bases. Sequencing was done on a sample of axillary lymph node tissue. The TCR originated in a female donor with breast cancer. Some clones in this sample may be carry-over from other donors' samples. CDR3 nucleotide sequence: TGCGCCAGCAGCCAAGATGGGCCTCGGGGCGAGCAGTACTTC. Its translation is CASSQDGPRGEQYF.